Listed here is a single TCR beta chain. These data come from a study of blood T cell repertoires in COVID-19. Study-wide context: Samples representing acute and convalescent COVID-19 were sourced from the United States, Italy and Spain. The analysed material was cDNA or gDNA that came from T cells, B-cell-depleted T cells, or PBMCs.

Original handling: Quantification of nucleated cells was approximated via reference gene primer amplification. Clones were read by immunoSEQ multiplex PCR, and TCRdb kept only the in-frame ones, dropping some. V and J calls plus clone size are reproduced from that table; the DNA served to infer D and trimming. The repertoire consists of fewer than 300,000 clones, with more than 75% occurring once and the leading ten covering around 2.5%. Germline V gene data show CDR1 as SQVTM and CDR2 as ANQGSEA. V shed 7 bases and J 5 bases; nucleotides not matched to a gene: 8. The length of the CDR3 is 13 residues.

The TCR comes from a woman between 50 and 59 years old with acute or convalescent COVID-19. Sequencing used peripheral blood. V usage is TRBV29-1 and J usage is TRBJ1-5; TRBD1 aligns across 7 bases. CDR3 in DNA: TGCAGCGCTGGACAGGCGTTAGATCAGCCCCAGCATTTT. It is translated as CSAGQALDQPQHF.